The rows below give T cell receptor beta chains drawn from one sample of a study of beta chain features in type 1 diabetes. Generated by immunoSEQ multiplex PCR, the TCRdb table keeps only in-frame clones and is missing some. Among 300,000 to 450,000 clones, roughly 12% were seen once, and the ten largest hold approximately 0.015%. Sequenced input: naive CD4+ T cells from blood. The receptors were sampled from a man between 18 and 35 years old in good health. Each CDR3 is given with its conserved first and last residue. D genes are given only for firm matches. Size is stated for part of the rows, as once, few or many counts, or as a class when the clone is expanded.

j_gene,d_gene,v_gene,abundance,len,CDR3nt,CDR3aa
TRBJ2-3,NA,TRBV11-2,few,15,TGTGCCAGCAGCTTAGGGGGGACTAGCACAGATACGCAGTATTTT,CASSLGGTSTDTQYF
TRBJ1-4,NA,TRBV29-1,NA,13,TGCAGCGTTATTTTAGGGGCTAATGAAAAACTGTTTTTT,CSVILGANEKLFF
TRBJ1-2,TRBD1,TRBV9,few,14,TGTGCCAGCAGCGTAGGGGACAGGGTGTACGGCTACACCTTC,CASSVGDRVYGYTF
TRBJ1-1,NA,TRBV9,few,13,TGTGCCAGCAGCGTTCTTGTGGGCTCTGAAGCTTTCTTT,CASSVLVGSEAFF
TRBJ2-2,TRBD2,TRBV7-2,NA,15,TGTGCCAGCAGCTTGGGAGCGGGGGTCCCCGGGGAGCTGTTTTTT,CASSLGAGVPGELFF
TRBJ2-3,NA,TRBV29-1,NA,13,TGCAGCGTTGAACAGGGATACACAGATACGCAGTATTTT,CSVEQGYTDTQYF
TRBJ2-2,TRBD2,TRBV5-4,NA,16,TGTGCCAGCAGCCCCGGACTAGCGAGGAACACCGGGGAGCTGTTTTTT,CASSPGLARNTGELFF
TRBJ1-2,NA,TRBV5-6,NA,14,TGTGCCAGCAGCTTGGAGGGACACCACTATGGCTACACCTTC,CASSLEGHHYGYTF
TRBJ1-2,TRBD1,TRBV5-4,NA,13,TGTGCCAGCAGCGCCGGACAGGGCAATGGCTACACCTTC,CASSAGQGNGYTF
TRBJ1-5,NA,TRBV2,few,13,TGTGCCAGCAGTGACGAGAGCAATCAGCCCCAGCATTTT,CASSDESNQPQHF
TRBJ1-1,NA,TRBV7-9,NA,14,TGTGCCAGCAGCTTAGAGGGGCGGAACACTGAAGCTTTCTTT,CASSLEGRNTEAFF
TRBJ1-2,TRBD1,TRBV30,NA,17,TGTGCCTGGAACCGCGGACAGGGGGCGGGATCTAACTATGGCTACACCTTC,CAWNRGQGAGSNYGYTF
TRBJ2-2,NA,TRBV19,NA,14,TGTGCCAGTAGTATCGGTGCGGGCGCCGGGGAGCTGTTTTTT,CASSIGAGAGELFF
TRBJ2-7,TRBD1,TRBV4-3,NA,15,TGCGCCAGCAGCCAAGATTGGACAGGTCCTTACGAGCAGTACTTC,CASSQDWTGPYEQYF
TRBJ2-1,TRBD2,TRBV30,NA,17,TGTGCCTGGAGTAAGTCTAGGACTAGCGGGAGCTTGGGTGAGCAGTTCTTC,CAWSKSRTSGSLGEQFF
TRBJ1-2,NA,TRBV7-2,few,14,TGTGCCAGCAGCTTAGAGAGTGGGGGGTATGGCTACACCTTC,CASSLESGGYGYTF
TRBJ2-7,TRBD1,TRBV7-8,NA,11,TGTGCCAGCAGCCCAGGACAGGCACCGCACTTC,CASSPGQAPHF
TRBJ2-3,NA,TRBV28,NA,15,TGTGCCAGCAGGAAGGCAGGGGCTAGCACAGATACGCAGTATTTT,CASRKAGASTDTQYF
TRBJ1-2,TRBD1,TRBV18,few,16,TGTGCCAGCTCACCGCTGACAGGGGTGAGCGGCTATGGCTACACCTTC,CASSPLTGVSGYGYTF
TRBJ1-5,NA,TRBV28,NA,14,TGTGCCAGCAGTTTCAGTGAGGATAGGTGGCCCCAGCATTTT,CASSFSEDRWPQHF
TRBJ2-1,TRBD1,TRBV23-1,few,14,TGCGCCAGCAGCTACCCGACAGGGTGGAATGAGCAGTTCTTC,CASSYPTGWNEQFF
TRBJ1-1,NA,TRBV5-1,NA,14,TGCGCCAGCAGGGCGGGATTTTTCGACACTGAAGCTTTCTTT,CASRAGFFDTEAFF
TRBJ1-1,TRBD1,TRBV7-2,once,14,TGTGCCAGCAGCCCTCGGGACAGGGGCGCTGAAGCTTTCTTT,CASSPRDRGAEAFF
TRBJ2-3,TRBD1,TRBV29-1,NA,13,TGCAGCGTTAGCGACAGGGACACAGATACGCAGTATTTT,CSVSDRDTDTQYF
TRBJ2-5,NA,TRBV14,few,12,TGTGCCAGCAGCCAAGTCCCCGGGGTAAAGTACTTC,CASSQVPGVKYF
TRBJ2-1,NA,TRBV11-1,NA,14,TGTGCCAGCAGCGTAGCTAGCCGGTACAATGAGCAGTTCTTC,CASSVASRYNEQFF
TRBJ1-4,NA,TRBV4-3,NA,15,TGCGCCAGCAGCCAAGAGGGCAGGGGCCGGGAAAAACTGTTTTTT,CASSQEGRGREKLFF
TRBJ2-1,NA,TRBV2,few,14,TGTGCCAGCAGCTCGCCTAGCGCCTACAATGAGCAGTTCTTC,CASSSPSAYNEQFF
TRBJ2-7,TRBD1,TRBV5-1,few,15,TGCGCCAGCAGCGTAGGGCGACAGGGTGGCGACGAGCAGTACTTC,CASSVGRQGGDEQYF
TRBJ1-2,TRBD1,TRBV28,NA,14,TGTGCCAGCAGTTTTGACAGGGGGGTCTATGGCTACACCTTC,CASSFDRGVYGYTF
TRBJ2-1,NA,TRBV4-2,few,15,TGTGCCAGCAGCCAAGGGGGATTTGGGGCGGATGAGCAGTTCTTC,CASSQGGFGADEQFF
TRBJ2-2,NA,TRBV5-4,few,17,TGTGCCAGCAGCGGTATATTAAAGGCGGAGAACACCGGGGAGCTGTTTTTT,CASSGILKAENTGELFF
TRBJ2-5,NA,TRBV5-1,NA,15,TGCGCCAGCAGCTTGGCCGGTTATTCTTTGGAGACCCAGTACTTC,CASSLAGYSLETQYF
TRBJ2-7,TRBD2,TRBV18,few,13,TGTGCCAGCAGTGCGGGAGTTTCCTACGAGCAGTACTTC,CASSAGVSYEQYF
TRBJ1-1,NA,TRBV30,few,11,TGTGCCTGGAGTAGGGGGACTGAAGCTTTCTTT,CAWSRGTEAFF
TRBJ2-2,TRBD1,TRBV18,few,16,TGTGCCAGCTCACCAGGGACAGGGGCCAACACCGGGGAGCTGTTTTTT,CASSPGTGANTGELFF